A single sample gave rise to the 5 T cell receptor beta chains below, sequenced in a study of neurological immune-mediated disorders. A single record per CDR3 protein comes from TCRdb applying MiXCR to the 5' RACE reads. The data hold tens of thousands of distinct CDR3 sequences, with 3% to 4% observed a single time. Sequenced material: PBMCs. The receptors were gathered from a man aged 55-75 years with multiple sclerosis.

This chain uses TRBV18 with TRBJ2-3, with 7 bases identical to TRBD2. The germline gives CDR1 KGHSH, CDR2 LQKENI. Trimming removed 3 bases from V and 5 bases from J; junction bases left unmatched: 5. The CDR3 has 14 amino acids. CDR3 DNA: TGTGCCAGCTCACCGGGGGGGTCAGGAGATACGCAGTATTTT. Translation gives CASSPGGSGDTQYF.

Details on this clonotype: One end of the junction is discordant with germline, which a read error may explain. The chain couples TRBV18 to TRBJ2-3; 10 positions match TRBD2. The CDR3 is 14 residues long. The germline V gene encodes CDR1 KGHSH and CDR2 LQKENI. The CDR3 spells CVSSASGGSDMQYF. The DNA of the CDR3 is TGTGTCAGCTCAGCTAGCGGGGGATCAGATATGCAGTATTTT. Filled out from reference TRBV18 and TRBJ2-3, the complete variable domain reads NAGVMQNPRHLVRRRGQEARLRCSPMKGHSHVYWYRQLPEEGLKFMVYLQKENIIDESGMPKERFSAEFPKEGPSILRIQQVVRGDSAAYFCVSSASGGSDMQYFGPGTRLTVL.

This clonotype occurred many times. This chain connects TRBV5-1 to TRBJ2-5, with unresolved D. The germline V gene encodes CDR1 SGHRS and CDR2 YFSETQ. V was trimmed by 5 bases and J by 3 bases, leaving 14 bases between them. This CDR3 is built from 14 residues. CDR3 bases: TGCGCCAGCAGTCTCCCCCTGGTAGAAGAGACCCAGTACTTC. Protein sequence: CASSLPLVEETQYF.

This clonotype was counted ten times or more. CDR3 in amino acids: CASSFTGSRPNTEAFF. Here the CDR3 DNA reads TGCGCCAGCAGCTTTACCGGGTCGCGCCCGAACACTGAAGCTTTCTTT. The J gene is TRBJ1-1, the V gene TRBV5-1; D uncertain. V was trimmed by 2 bases and J by 1 base, leaving 15 bases between them. The CDR3 sequence is 16 residues long. The germline CDR1 and CDR2 sequences are SGHRS and YFSETQ.

The chain combines TRBV20-1 with TRBJ2-7; the D gene is possibly TRBD2 (6 bases). There are 14 residues in the CDR3. Trimming left V 7 bases short and J 2 bases short, with 18 bases between. CDR1 DFQATT and CDR2 SNEGSKA come from the germline V gene (reference sequence). The CDR3 sequence: CSDLPGRETYEQYF. CDR3 DNA: TGCAGTGACTTACCCGGGAGAGAGACCTACGAGCAGTACTTC.